What follows are 11 T cell receptor beta chains derived from one specimen sequenced in a study of Graves' ophthalmopathy and Graves' hyperthyroidism (dated by TCRdb to about 2018). Sequencing was carried out with an Illumina HiSeq 2000. TCR beta CDR3 regions were amplified from RNA transcripts for repertoire sequencing. The first round was an RT-PCR using HTBI primers with the Qiagen OneStep RT-PCR kit, and this first round was followed by a second-round multiplex PCR, then size selection and purification. TCRdb ran its own pipeline on the public reads, namely fastp trimming at Q25 and MiXCR clone calling, and kept in-frame beta chains. Merged by CDR3 protein, the rows form single entries marked with the most common genes and DNA. This sample gives hundreds of thousands of distinct CDR3 sequences in total; over 20% of them show up just once. Around 3% of the sample comes from the top ten. Sequences were obtained from peripheral blood. These receptors were taken from a woman aged 18-35 years with stable Graves' hyperthyroidism. Donor details come from another sample of the same person, matched by shared clones.

As for this clonotype: A clone one base away is much larger, so this may be a read error. Here the CDR3 omits its conserved ending phenylalanine or tryptophan, so a read error is the likely source. CDR3 bases: TGTGCCACCAGCAGAGACCGAGGTAACACCGGGGAGCTGTTTTTG. It is translated as CATSRDRGNTGELFL. The chain employs TRBV15 and TRBJ2-2, with D hard to call. The germline CDR1 and CDR2 sequences are LNHNV and YYDKDF (reference sequence). V lost 0 bases and J lost 2, with 7 bases in between. The CDR3 extends over 15 amino acids.

This clonotype has ten or more counts. This chain joins TRBV4-3 and TRBJ1-3; D possibly corresponds to TRBD1 (5 bases). V shed 4 bases and J shed 2 bases, with 12 bases lying between them. Germline assignment: CDR1 LGHNA and CDR2 YSLEER. This CDR3 contains 15 residues. CDR3 coding DNA: TGCGCCAGCAGCCTAACCGGGACCCCTGGAAACACCATATATTTT. This sequence encodes CASSLTGTPGNTIYF.

In its sample, this clonotype was seen a few times. CDR3 residues: CSARARGLRGANVLTF. CDR3 DNA: TGCAGTGCTAGGGCCAGGGGGCTCAGGGGGGCCAACGTCCTGACTTTC. This sequence joins TRBV20-1 and TRBJ2-6; 8 bases agree with TRBD1. This CDR3 has 16 residues. Germline lookup yields CDR1 DFQATT and CDR2 SNEGSKA (reference sequence). The J segment lost 4 bases and the V segment lost 3 bases, leaving 8 bases of the junction unmatched.

The genes are TRBV20-1 and TRBJ1-1, with D perhaps matching TRBD1 (5 bases). The CDR3 covers 15 residues. Trimming left V 0 bases short and J 3 bases short, with 14 bases between. Germline loops: CDR1 DFQATT, CDR2 SNEGSKA (reference sequence). Written as DNA, the CDR3 is TGCAGTGCTAGAGATATGCGGGGCCACGACACTGAAGCTTTCTTT. This encodes CSARDMRGHDTEAFF.

The V call is TRBV29-1, the J call TRBJ1-1, with TRBD1 matching 7 bases. This CDR3 has 14 amino acids. Trimming took 1 base from V and 1 from J; bases not matched to a gene: 3. Germline CDR1 reads SQVTM; CDR2 reads ANQGSEA. For the CDR3, the DNA is TGCAGCGTTGAAGCCGGGACAGAGAACACTGAAGCTTTCTTT. Its protein is CSVEAGTENTEAFF.

CDR3 protein: CASRLAGQDWTEAFF. The CDR3 bases are TGTGCCAGCAGGCTGGCGGGACAGGATTGGACTGAAGCTTTCTTT. This chain links TRBV6-2 or TRBV6-3 with TRBJ1-1, with 8 bases identical to TRBD1. After removal of 6 bases from V and 5 bases from J, the junction contained 11 bases not matched to a gene. Germline-derived CDR1 and CDR2 are MNHEY and SVGEGT. The CDR3 consists of 15 residues.

This clonotype was found a few times. The chain couples TRBV6-1 to TRBJ1-1; D is possibly TRBD1 (6 bases). Germline V gene lookup returns CDR1 MNHNS and CDR2 SASEGT. This CDR3 is built from 14 residues. V lost 4 bases and J 3 bases, leaving 12 bases between the germline ends. The CDR3 sequence: CASSADRTYTEAFF. The CDR3 DNA is TGTGCCAGCAGTGCTGACAGGACTTACACTGAAGCTTTCTTT.

This clonotype was counted at least ten times. The V call is TRBV6-5, the J call TRBJ1-5; D is unclear. The V gene's germline CDR1 is MNHEY and CDR2 SVGAGI. The CDR3 covers 16 residues. The V end was cut by 0 bases, the J end by 4 bases, with 13 bases between. The CDR3 DNA sequence: TGTGCCAGCAGTTACTCGGAATTTAGAGGAAATCAGCCCCAGCATTTT. It is translated as CASSYSEFRGNQPQHF.

This clonotype was recorded at least ten times. The genes are TRBV10-3 and TRBJ1-1; D is perhaps TRBD1 (6 bases). Trimming left V 6 bases short and J 7 bases short, with 15 bases between. This CDR3 region has 13 residues. Germline assignment: CDR1 ENHRY and CDR2 SYGVKD. The CDR3 nucleotides read TGTGCCATCAGCCCATCGGGACATATTGAAGCTTTCTTT. Its protein is CAISPSGHIEAFF.

This clonotype was observed many times. V is TRBV20-1 and J is TRBJ2-7; 7 bases map to TRBD2. V shed 6 bases and J 4 bases; nucleotides not matched to a gene: 3. CDR3 length: 11 residues. CDR1 and CDR2 (germline): DFQATT, SNEGSKA (reference sequence). Here the CDR3 reads CSAHGGYEQYF. The CDR3 DNA follows: TGCAGTGCCCACGGGGGGTACGAGCAGTACTTC.

This clonotype has at least ten counts. The rearrangement links TRBV6-1 to TRBJ1-2; TRBD1 matches 7 bases. CDR1 MNHNS and CDR2 SASEGT come from the germline V gene. Trimming cost V 6 bases and J 2 bases; bases outside gene matches: 3. The CDR3 covers 13 residues. CDR3 in amino acids: CASSGTANYGYTF. DNA of the CDR3: TGTGCCAGCAGCGGGACAGCCAACTATGGCTACACCTTC.